A selection of T cell receptor beta chains follows, all from one sample in a study of regulatory T cells in long-lasting Graves disease. MiXCR was run by TCRdb on the multiplex PCR reads, yielding one entry per CDR3 protein. Of 350,000 to 400,000 distinct CDR3 sequences listed, around 15% were seen once; the top ten hold 20%. In addition, the sample was reused for a study of T cells in Graves' hyperthyroidism and ophthalmopathy.

The sample was peripheral blood mononuclear cells (PBMCs), taken at new diagnosis, from a patient treated with antithyroid drugs. Every receptor here comes from a woman in her late teens or twenties with Graves disease. Both conserved end residues are part of each CDR3. Each record gives: D gene, clone size, J gene, V gene, CDR3 protein, CDR3 DNA. The D gene is left open where the match is weak. Clone size is stated in some rows and not others, as once, few, many or a class when expanded.

>.|.|TRBJ2-2|TRBV19
CASSLLSGELFF
TGTGCCAGTAGCTTGTTGTCCGGGGAGCTGTTTTTT
>TRBD2|many|TRBJ2-1|TRBV30
CAWAHPGLVDYNEQFF
TGTGCCTGGGCCCACCCGGGACTAGTTGACTACAATGAGCAGTTCTTC
>TRBD2|few|TRBJ2-1|TRBV7-9
CASSLNHGAGGPFVYNEQFF
TGTGCCAGCAGCTTAAACCATGGGGCGGGAGGGCCTTTTGTATACAATGAGCAGTTCTTC
>.|.|TRBJ2-3|TRBV9
CASSPTAVDTQYF
TGTGCCAGCAGCCCCACAGCAGTGGATACGCAGTATTTT
>.|few|TRBJ2-1|TRBV29-1
CSVDEGVGNEQFF
TGCAGCGTTGACGAGGGGGTTGGCAATGAGCAGTTCTTC
>.|few|TRBJ2-3|TRBV19
CARVGRRTGGPDTQYF
TGTGCCAGAGTAGGGCGTCGGACAGGAGGGCCAGATACGCAGTATTTT
>TRBD1|.|TRBJ2-1|TRBV7-9
CASSQGVRAGNEQFF
TGTGCCAGCAGCCAGGGGGTGAGGGCGGGCAATGAGCAGTTCTTC
>.|.|TRBJ2-1|TRBV12-3/TRBV12-4
CASSPRGTYNEQFF
TGTGCCAGCAGCCCACGGGGCACCTACAATGAGCAGTTCTTC
>TRBD1|many|TRBJ2-2|TRBV2
CASSDRGTNTGELFF
TGTGCCAGCAGTGACAGGGGGACAAACACCGGGGAGCTGTTTTTT
>.|many|TRBJ2-7|TRBV5-6
CASSLPGTVYEQYF
TGTGCCAGCAGCTTGCCGGGAACGGTATACGAGCAGTACTTC
>TRBD2|many|TRBJ2-1|TRBV5-1
CASSLGLAAYNEQFF
TGCGCCAGCAGCTTGGGACTAGCGGCCTACAATGAGCAGTTCTTC
>.|many|TRBJ2-1|TRBV4-2
CASSQVTSEQFF
TGTGCCAGCAGCCAAGTTACCAGTGAGCAGTTCTTC
>TRBD1|few|TRBJ2-1|TRBV20-1
CSARDGSRGISRSEQFF
TGCAGTGCTAGAGATGGATCCAGGGGGATTTCTCGCTCTGAGCAGTTCTTC
>.|few|TRBJ1-2|TRBV19
CASSVQGSEYGYTF
TGTGCCAGTAGTGTCCAGGGATCTGAATATGGCTACACCTTC
>.|many|TRBJ2-5|TRBV18
CASSPRSELRETQYF
TGTGCCAGCTCACCACGGAGCGAGCTTCGAGAGACCCAGTACTTC
>.|many|TRBJ2-3|TRBV20-1
CSAGQNSGADTQYF
TGCAGTGCCGGTCAGAACTCAGGAGCAGATACGCAGTATTTT
>TRBD1|many|TRBJ2-7|TRBV18
CASSPSTGDGEQYF
TGTGCCAGCTCTCCCTCGACAGGGGATGGCGAGCAGTACTTC
>TRBD1|.|TRBJ1-2|TRBV15
CATSRDPGQYNYGYTF
TGTGCCACCAGCAGAGATCCGGGACAGTATAACTATGGCTACACCTTC
>TRBD1|.|TRBJ2-3|TRBV10-3
CAISPVGGPHPLDTQYF
TGTGCCATCAGTCCCGTAGGGGGCCCCCATCCCCTGGATACGCAGTATTTT
>.|few|TRBJ2-3|TRBV10-3
CAISESPGAGDTQYF
TGTGCCATCAGTGAGTCTCCGGGGGCAGGGGATACGCAGTATTTT
>TRBD1|.|TRBJ2-7|TRBV13
CASSLRDRGRWTHYAQYF
TGTGCCAGCAGCCTCCGGGACAGGGGGAGGTGGACGCACTACGCGCAGTACTTC
>.|many|TRBJ2-2|TRBV7-6
CASSLAGSYTGELFF
TGTGCCAGCAGCTTAGCGGGTTCTTACACCGGGGAGCTGTTTTTT
>TRBD2|few|TRBJ2-7|TRBV12-3/TRBV12-4
CASQFGGVGEQYF
TGTGCCAGCCAATTTGGGGGGGTGGGAGAGCAGTACTTC
>TRBD1|many|TRBJ2-7|TRBV2
CASRDEGTGSYEQYF
TGTGCCAGCAGGGATGAGGGGACAGGGTCCTACGAGCAGTACTTC
>.|few|TRBJ2-7|TRBV19
CASSTGDNEQYF
TGTGCCAGTAGTACAGGGGACAACGAGCAGTACTTC
>.|many|TRBJ2-1|TRBV28
CASSGMGLAHAGEQFF
TGTGCCAGCAGTGGGATGGGGCTAGCGCATGCAGGAGAGCAGTTCTTC
>TRBD2|many|TRBJ2-5|TRBV18
CASSPLLAGEETQYF
TGTGCCAGCTCACCACTACTAGCGGGGGAAGAGACCCAGTACTTC
>.|few|TRBJ1-5|TRBV6-1
CASSRQYSNQPQHF
TGTGCCAGCAGTCGACAGTATAGCAATCAGCCCCAGCATTTT
>TRBD1|.|TRBJ1-3|TRBV5-1
CASSHDRGPSGNTIYF
TGCGCCAGCAGCCATGACAGGGGTCCCTCTGGAAACACCATATATTTT
>TRBD1|.|TRBJ2-1|TRBV19
CASSIIMGQGRNEQFF
TGTGCCAGTAGTATAATAATGGGACAGGGAAGAAATGAGCAGTTCTTC
>TRBD2|many|TRBJ2-1|TRBV30
CAWRGLAGATIYNEQFF
TGTGCCTGGAGGGGACTAGCGGGGGCCACCATTTACAATGAGCAGTTCTTC
>TRBD2|.|TRBJ2-1|TRBV9
CASSVATGLAGRHEQFF
TGTGCCAGCAGCGTAGCTACGGGACTAGCGGGACGGCATGAGCAGTTCTTC
>.|.|TRBJ2-3|TRBV29-1
CSVDGGQYF
TGCAGCGTTGACGGAGGGCAGTATTTT
>TRBD1|.|TRBJ1-5|TRBV7-8
CASSSGTGNQPQHF
TGTGCCAGCAGCTCCGGGACAGGAAATCAGCCCCAGCATTTT
>TRBD1|many|TRBJ2-4|TRBV12-3/TRBV12-4
CASKQDRGPSLAKNIQYF
TGTGCCAGCAAACAGGACAGGGGGCCCTCCCTGGCCAAAAACATTCAGTACTTC
>.|many|TRBJ2-4|TRBV7-9
CASSFDLGIQYF
TGTGCCAGCAGCTTTGATCTAGGCATTCAGTACTTC
>.|many|TRBJ1-1|TRBV3-1
CASSSEGTEAFF
TGTGCCAGCAGCTCAGAAGGCACTGAAGCTTTCTTT
>.|.|TRBJ1-2|TRBV12-3/TRBV12-4
CASSQYYGYTF
TGTGCCAGTTCACAGTACTATGGCTACACCTTC
>TRBD1|many|TRBJ1-1|TRBV18
CASSTGGENTEAFF
TGTGCCAGCTCAACAGGGGGGGAGAACACTGAAGCTTTCTTT
>TRBD2|many|TRBJ2-7|TRBV28
CASSSTSGRVRHEQYF
TGTGCCAGCAGTTCGACTAGCGGGAGGGTAAGACACGAGCAGTACTTC
>TRBD1|.|TRBJ1-5|TRBV2
CASSVLQGQKISNQPQHF
TGTGCCAGCAGTGTCTTACAGGGGCAAAAAATTAGCAATCAGCCCCAGCATTTT
>.|many|TRBJ2-1|TRBV7-9
CASSLPGRGALSNEQFF
TGTGCCAGCAGCCTACCCGGCCGGGGGGCCCTTTCGAATGAGCAGTTCTTC
>.|few|TRBJ2-7|TRBV27
CASSYGDGSSYEQYF
TGTGCCAGCAGTTACGGGGACGGTTCTTCCTACGAGCAGTACTTC
>.|many|TRBJ2-7|TRBV2
CASSELGYEQYF
TGTGCCAGCAGTGAACTAGGCTACGAGCAGTACTTC